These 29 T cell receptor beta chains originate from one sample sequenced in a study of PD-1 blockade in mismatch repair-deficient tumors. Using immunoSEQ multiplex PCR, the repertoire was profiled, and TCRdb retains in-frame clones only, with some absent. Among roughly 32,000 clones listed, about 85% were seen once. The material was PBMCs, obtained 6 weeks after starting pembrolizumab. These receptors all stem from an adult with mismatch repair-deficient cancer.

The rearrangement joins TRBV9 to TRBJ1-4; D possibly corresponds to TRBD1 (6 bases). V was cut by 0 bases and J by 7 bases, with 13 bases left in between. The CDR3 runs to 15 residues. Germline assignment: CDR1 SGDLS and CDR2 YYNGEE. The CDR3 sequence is CASSVEGGRSEKLFF. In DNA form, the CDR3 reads TGTGCCAGCAGCGTAGAAGGGGGACGTAGTGAAAAACTGTTTTTT.

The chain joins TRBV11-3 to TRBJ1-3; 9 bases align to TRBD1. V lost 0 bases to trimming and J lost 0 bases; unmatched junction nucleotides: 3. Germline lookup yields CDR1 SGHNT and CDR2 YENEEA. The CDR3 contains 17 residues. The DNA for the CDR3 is TGTGCCAGCAGCTTAGAGGGGACAGGGATCTCTGGAAACACCATATATTTT. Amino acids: CASSLEGTGISGNTIYF.

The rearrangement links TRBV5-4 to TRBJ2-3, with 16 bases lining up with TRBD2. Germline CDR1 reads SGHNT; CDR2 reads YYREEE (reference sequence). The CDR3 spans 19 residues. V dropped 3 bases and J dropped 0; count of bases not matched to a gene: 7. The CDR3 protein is CASSSTGTSGRVSTDTQYF. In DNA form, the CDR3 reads TGTGCCAGCAGCTCAACGGGGACTAGCGGGAGGGTTAGCACAGATACGCAGTATTTT.

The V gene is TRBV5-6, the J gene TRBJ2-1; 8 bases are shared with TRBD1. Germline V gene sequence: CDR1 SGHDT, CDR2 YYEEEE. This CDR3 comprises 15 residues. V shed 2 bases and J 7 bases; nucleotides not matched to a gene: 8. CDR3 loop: CASSFWTGPWNEQFF. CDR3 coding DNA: TGTGCCAGCAGCTTCTGGACAGGGCCCTGGAATGAGCAGTTCTTC.

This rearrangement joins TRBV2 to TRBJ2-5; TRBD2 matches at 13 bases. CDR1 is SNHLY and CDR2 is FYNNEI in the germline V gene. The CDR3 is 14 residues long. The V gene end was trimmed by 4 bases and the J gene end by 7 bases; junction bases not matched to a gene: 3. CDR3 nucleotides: TGTGCCAGCAGTGGGACTAGCGGGAGTAGGACCCAGTACTTC. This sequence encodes CASSGTSGSRTQYF.

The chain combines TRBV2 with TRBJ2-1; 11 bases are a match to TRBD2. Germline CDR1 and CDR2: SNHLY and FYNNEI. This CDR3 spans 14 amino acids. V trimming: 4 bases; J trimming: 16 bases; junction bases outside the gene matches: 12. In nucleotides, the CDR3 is TGTGCCAGCAGTGGGGCGGGGCTAGCGGGGGGAACATTCTTC. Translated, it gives CASSGAGLAGGTFF.

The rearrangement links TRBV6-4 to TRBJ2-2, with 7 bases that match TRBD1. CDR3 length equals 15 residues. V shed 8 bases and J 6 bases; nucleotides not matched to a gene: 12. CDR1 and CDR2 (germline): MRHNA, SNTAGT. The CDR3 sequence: CASGRTGPYAGELFF. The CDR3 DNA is TGTGCCAGCGGCCGGACAGGACCTTACGCCGGGGAGCTGTTTTTT.

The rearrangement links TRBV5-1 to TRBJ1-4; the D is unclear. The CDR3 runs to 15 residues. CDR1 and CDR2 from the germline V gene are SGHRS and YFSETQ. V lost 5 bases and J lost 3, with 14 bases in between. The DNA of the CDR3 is TGCGCCAGCAGAGACCAGCTCGGGGCTAATGAAAAACTGTTTTTT. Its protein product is CASRDQLGANEKLFF. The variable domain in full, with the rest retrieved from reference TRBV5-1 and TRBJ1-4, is KAGVTQTPRYLIKTRGQQVTLSCSPISGHRSVSWYQQTPGQGLQFLFEYFSETQRNKGNFPGRFSGRQFSNSRSEMNVSTLELGDSALYLCASRDQLGANEKLFFGSGTQLSVL.

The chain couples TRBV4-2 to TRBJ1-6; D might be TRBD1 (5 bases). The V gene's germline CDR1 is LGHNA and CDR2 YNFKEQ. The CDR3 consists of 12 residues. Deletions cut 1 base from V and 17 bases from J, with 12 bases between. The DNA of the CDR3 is TGTGCCAGCAGCCAAGGGGGCGATTTGGTCCACTTT. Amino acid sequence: CASSQGGDLVHF.

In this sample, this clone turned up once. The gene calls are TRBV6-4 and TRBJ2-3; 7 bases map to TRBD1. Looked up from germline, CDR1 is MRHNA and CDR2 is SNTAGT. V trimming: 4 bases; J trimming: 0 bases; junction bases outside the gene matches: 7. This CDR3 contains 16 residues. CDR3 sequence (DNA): TGTGCCAGCAGTGCTCAAGGGGGCACTAGCACAGATACGCAGTATTTT. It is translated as CASSAQGGTSTDTQYF.

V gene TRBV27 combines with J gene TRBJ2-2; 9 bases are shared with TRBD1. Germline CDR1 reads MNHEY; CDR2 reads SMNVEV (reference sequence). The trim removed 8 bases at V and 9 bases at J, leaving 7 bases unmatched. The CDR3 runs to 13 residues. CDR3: CASRNTGGRELFF. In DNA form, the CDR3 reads TGTGCCAGCCGGAACACAGGGGGCAGGGAGCTGTTTTTT.

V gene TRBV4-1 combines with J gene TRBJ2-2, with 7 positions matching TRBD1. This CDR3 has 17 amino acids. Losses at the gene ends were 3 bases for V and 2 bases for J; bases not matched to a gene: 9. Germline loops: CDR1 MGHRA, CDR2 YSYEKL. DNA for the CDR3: TGCGCCAGCAGCCACCACCGGGACAGCCCTAACACCGGGGAGCTGTTTTTT. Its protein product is CASSHHRDSPNTGELFF.

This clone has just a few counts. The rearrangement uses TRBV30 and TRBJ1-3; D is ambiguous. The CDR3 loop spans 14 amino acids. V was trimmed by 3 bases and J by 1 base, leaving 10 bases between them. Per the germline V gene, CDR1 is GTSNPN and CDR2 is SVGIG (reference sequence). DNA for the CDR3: TGTGCCTGGAGAGACCCGGGTTCTGGAAACACCATATATTTT. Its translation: CAWRDPGSGNTIYF. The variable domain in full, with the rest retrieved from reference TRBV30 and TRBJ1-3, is SQTIHQWPATLVQPVGSPLSLECTVEGTSNPNLYWYRQAAGRGLQLLFYSVGIGQISSEVPQNLSASRPQDRQFILSSKKLLLSDSGFYLCAWRDPGSGNTIYFGEGSWLTVV.

The CDR3 nucleotides are TGTGCCAGCAGCCCCCAGACTAGCGGCTTCCAAGAGACCCAGTACTTC. It yields the protein CASSPQTSGFQETQYF. The chain links TRBV7-9 to TRBJ2-5; 9 bases map to TRBD2. CDR3 length: 16 amino acids. The germline gives CDR1 SEHNR, CDR2 FQNEAQ (reference sequence). Losses at the gene ends were 5 bases for V and 1 base for J; bases not matched to a gene: 8.

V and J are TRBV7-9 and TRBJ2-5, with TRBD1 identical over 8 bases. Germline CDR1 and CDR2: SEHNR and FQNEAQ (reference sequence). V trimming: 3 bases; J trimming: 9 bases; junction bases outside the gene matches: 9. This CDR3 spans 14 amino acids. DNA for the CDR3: TGTGCCAGCAGCTTCAGCCAGGGGGCCTTTCCCCAGTACTTC. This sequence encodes CASSFSQGAFPQYF. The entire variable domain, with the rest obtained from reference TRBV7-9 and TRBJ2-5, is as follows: DTGVSQNPRHKITKRGQNVTFRCDPISEHNRLYWYRQTLGQGPEFLTYFQNEAQLEKSRLLSDRFSAERPKGSFSTLEIQRTEQGDSAMYLCASSFSQGAFPQYFGPGTRLLVL.

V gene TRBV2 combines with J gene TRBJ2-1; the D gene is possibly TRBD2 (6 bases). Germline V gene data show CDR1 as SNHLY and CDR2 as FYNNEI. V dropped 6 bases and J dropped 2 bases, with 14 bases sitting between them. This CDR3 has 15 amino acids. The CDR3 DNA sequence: TGTGCCAGCAGAACCGGGACTCCGACCTACAATGAGCAGTTCTTC. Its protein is CASRTGTPTYNEQFF.

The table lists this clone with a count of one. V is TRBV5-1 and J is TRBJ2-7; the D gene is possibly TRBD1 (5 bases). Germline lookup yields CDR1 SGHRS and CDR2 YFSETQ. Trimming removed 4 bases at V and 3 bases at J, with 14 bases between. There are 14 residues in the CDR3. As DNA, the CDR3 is TGCGCCAGCAGCCCCGGACACAGTTTCTACGAGCAGTACTTC. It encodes CASSPGHSFYEQYF.

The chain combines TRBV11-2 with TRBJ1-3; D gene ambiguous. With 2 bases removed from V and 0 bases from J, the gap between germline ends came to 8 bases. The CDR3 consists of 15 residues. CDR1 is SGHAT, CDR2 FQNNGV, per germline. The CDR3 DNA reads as TGTGCCAGCAGCTTAAGCCTGAGCTCTGGAAACACCATATATTTT. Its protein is CASSLSLSSGNTIYF.

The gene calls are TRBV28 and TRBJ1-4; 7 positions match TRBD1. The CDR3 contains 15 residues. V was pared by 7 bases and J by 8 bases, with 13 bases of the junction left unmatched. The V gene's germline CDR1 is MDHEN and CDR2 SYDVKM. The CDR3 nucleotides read TGTGCCAGCAATCCAATTACAGGGGAGAGGGAAAAACTGTTTTTT. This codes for CASNPITGEREKLFF. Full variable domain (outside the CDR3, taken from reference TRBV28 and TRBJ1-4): DVKVTQSSRYLVKRTGEKVFLECVQDMDHENMFWYRQDPGLGLRLIYFSYDVKMKEKGDIPEGYSVSREKKERFSLILESASTNQTSMYLCASNPITGEREKLFFGSGTQLSVL.

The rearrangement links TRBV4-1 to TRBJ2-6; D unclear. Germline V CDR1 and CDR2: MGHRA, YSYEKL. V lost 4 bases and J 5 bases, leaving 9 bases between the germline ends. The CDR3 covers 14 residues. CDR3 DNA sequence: TGCGCCAGCAGCCTGATCACTCGGGCCAACGTCCTGACTTTC. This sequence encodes CASSLITRANVLTF.

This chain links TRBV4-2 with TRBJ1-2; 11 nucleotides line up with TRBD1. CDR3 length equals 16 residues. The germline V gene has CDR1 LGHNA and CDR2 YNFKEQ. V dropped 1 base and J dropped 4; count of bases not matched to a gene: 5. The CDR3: CASSQGGTGGFYGYTF. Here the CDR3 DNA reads TGTGCCAGCAGCCAAGGGGGGACAGGGGGTTTCTATGGCTACACCTTC.

This CDR3 reads CASSLGSVYEQYF. As DNA, the CDR3 is TGTGCCAGCAGCTTAGGTTCAGTCTACGAGCAGTACTTC. The V gene is TRBV11-1, the J gene TRBJ2-7, with no clear D. Trimming left V 1 base short and J 3 bases short, with 7 bases between. In germline, CDR1 is SGHAT, CDR2 FQDESV (reference sequence). This CDR3 is 13 amino acids long.

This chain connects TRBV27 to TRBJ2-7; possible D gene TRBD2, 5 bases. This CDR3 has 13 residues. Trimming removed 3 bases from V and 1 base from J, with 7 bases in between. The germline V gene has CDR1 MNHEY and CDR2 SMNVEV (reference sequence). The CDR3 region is CASSFRGSYEQYF. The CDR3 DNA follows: TGTGCCAGCAGTTTTCGGGGTTCCTACGAGCAGTACTTC.

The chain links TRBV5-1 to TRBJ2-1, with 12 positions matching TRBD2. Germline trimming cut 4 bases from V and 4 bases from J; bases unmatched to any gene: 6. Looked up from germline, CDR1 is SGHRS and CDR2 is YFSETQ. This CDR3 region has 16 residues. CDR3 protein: CASSPAGTSGYNEQFF. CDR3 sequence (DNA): TGCGCCAGCAGCCCGGCAGGGACTAGCGGGTACAATGAGCAGTTCTTC. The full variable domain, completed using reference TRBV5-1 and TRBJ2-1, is KAGVTQTPRYLIKTRGQQVTLSCSPISGHRSVSWYQQTPGQGLQFLFEYFSETQRNKGNFPGRFSGRQFSNSRSEMNVSTLELGDSALYLCASSPAGTSGYNEQFFGPGTRLTVL.

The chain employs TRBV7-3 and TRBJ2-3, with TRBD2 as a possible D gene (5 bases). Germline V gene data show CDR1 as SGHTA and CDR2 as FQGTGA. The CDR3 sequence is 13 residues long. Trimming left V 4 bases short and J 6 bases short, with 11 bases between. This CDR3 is CASSWGVGDTQYF. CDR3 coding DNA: TGTGCCAGCAGCTGGGGAGTAGGGGATACGCAGTATTTT.

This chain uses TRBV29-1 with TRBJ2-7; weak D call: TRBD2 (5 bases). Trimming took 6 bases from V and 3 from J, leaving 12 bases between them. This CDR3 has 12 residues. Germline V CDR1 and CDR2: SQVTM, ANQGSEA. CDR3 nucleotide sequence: TGCAGCGTGTGGACGGACTTCTACGAGCAGTACTTC. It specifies CSVWTDFYEQYF.

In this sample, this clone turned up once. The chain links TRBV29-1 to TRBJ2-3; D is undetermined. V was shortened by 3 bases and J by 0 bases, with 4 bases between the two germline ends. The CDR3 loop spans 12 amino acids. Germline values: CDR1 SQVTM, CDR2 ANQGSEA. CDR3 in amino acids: CSVDLSTDTQYF. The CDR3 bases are TGCAGCGTTGACCTAAGCACAGATACGCAGTATTTT.

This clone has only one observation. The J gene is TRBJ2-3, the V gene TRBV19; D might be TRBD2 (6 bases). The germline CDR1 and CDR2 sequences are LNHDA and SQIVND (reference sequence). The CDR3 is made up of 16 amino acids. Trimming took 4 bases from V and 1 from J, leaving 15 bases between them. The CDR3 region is CASSTLLASGTDTQYF. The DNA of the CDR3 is TGTGCCAGTAGTACTCTACTAGCCTCAGGCACAGATACGCAGTATTTT.

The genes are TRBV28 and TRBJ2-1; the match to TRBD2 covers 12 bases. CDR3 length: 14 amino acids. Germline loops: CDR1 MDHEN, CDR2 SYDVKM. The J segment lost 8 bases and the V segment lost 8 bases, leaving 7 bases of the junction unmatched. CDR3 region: CASPSSGRAHEQFF. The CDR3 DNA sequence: TGTGCCAGCCCCTCTAGCGGGAGGGCCCATGAGCAGTTCTTC.